This T cell receptor beta chain was sequenced during a study of T cells in Graves' hyperthyroidism and ophthalmopathy. Study-level points and caveats: Most thyroid-expanded clonotypes above 0.001 were also found in blood.

A word on this clonotype: Antigen specificity is unknown.

The CDR3 is 14 amino acids. Per the germline V gene, CDR1 is SNHLY and CDR2 is FYNNEI. Trimming took 6 bases from V and 6 from J, leaving 15 bases between them. It was RNA transcripts that yielded the amplified TCR beta CDR3 regions. The study used the HTBI primer set for a first-round RT-PCR of the TCR CDR3. TCRdb used MiXCR to reprocess the multiplex PCR reads, holding one entry per CDR3 protein. This sample has roughly 500,000 distinct CDR3 sequences, with about 46% found just once. This chain connects TRBV2 to TRBJ1-5, with TRBD1 as a possible D gene (6 bases). The clonotype was recovered from an adult woman with Graves' disease, either hyperthyroidism or ophthalmopathy (not recorded which). The specimen was peripheral blood or thyroid tissue (not recorded which). In DNA form, the CDR3 reads TGTGCCAGCAGCTCAGAGGGGGGATCTCAGCCCCAGCATTTT. It codes for CASSSEGGSQPQHF.